This TCR beta chain was profiled in a study of human T cells and chemical hapten exposure (dated by TCRdb to the early 2020s). Describing the broader study: For sensitization, 2% DPC in acetone was applied to a roughly 2 cm by roughly 2 cm area of upper inner arm skin. Throughout the study period of around 25 weeks, patients also received therapeutic DPC doses to the scalp every week. Patch tests used Finn chambers with 0.01% DPC on the upper back, scored after 6 days by International Contact Dermatitis Research Group standards. The mostly female patient cohort included alopecia areata with under or over 50% scalp involvement, alopecia totalis and alopecia universalis. The libraries were sequenced as a pool, and the TCR yield per sample differed mostly because of small variations in library volumes within the pool. In alopecia patients, the study followed how the peripheral blood TCR repertoire changed in vivo over primary and secondary sensitization to diphenylcyclopropenone (DPC), a hapten. Patient blood was sampled pre-sensitization (week 0) and at 2, 6 and about 24 weeks after DPC sensitization. About 27 alopecia patients gave blood for TCR sequencing at one to four time points (pre-sensitization, 2, 6 and 24 weeks).

Via the germline V gene, CDR1 is LGHNA and CDR2 YSLEER. Trimming leaves V shorter by 3 bases and J shorter by 5 bases, with the junction holding 6 bases beyond the gene matches. From the cysteine up to the phenylalanine, the CDR3 has a length of 14 residues. Only the CDR3 DNA stays, 42 bases, in frame from base 1. The study at large found these results: Expanded TCRs formed significantly more large CDR3 similarity clusters than pre-sensitization or healthy control sets, consistent with antigen-driven responses. All patients had alopecia, a presumed autoimmune disease, so their immune response might differ from that of healthy individuals. DPC sensitization did not change how many TCRs were above 1 in 1000 frequency, and no evidence was found of alterations in global repertoire structure. A positive correlation was found between the number of PT1 expanded TCRs and patch test score, with significance reached at thresholds 8, 16 and 32 but not 4. After repeated subsampling, changes were observed in the strength of the expansion versus patch-test correlation and in the threshold at which the correlation became significant.

The meaning of the sample's time point label: patch test 2, 6 weeks after DPC sensitization. In the paper's terms, the treatment or condition label means: therapeutic diphenylcyclopropenone sensitization with weekly scalp DPC. At every patch-test visit, the blood draw took place before the patch test was put on. To be eligible, patients had to be aged 18 to 70, diagnosed with alopecia and judged suitable for DPC therapy, while pregnant patients were excluded. Total RNA was extracted from unfractionated whole blood that had been collected in Tempus Blood RNA tubes. The receptor library was made with RACE. Sequencing relied on a NextSeq 500. During library preparation, unique molecular identifiers were attached to individual cDNA molecules so that TCRs could be counted in a quantitative, reproducible way. For every blood RNA sample, sequencing covered both the TCR alpha and TCR beta chains. In the authors' own workflow: The median number of TCRs per sample was some 100,000, ranging from about 20,000 to 750,000. The Decombinator software suite was used to annotate the V, J and CDR3 of the TCR reads. To make PS versus PT1 abundance plots, every sample was subsampled to the same number of TCRs (28,000). Expanded TCRs were defined as absent before sensitization and observed at least eight times at the 2-week time point. The public reads were run again by TCRdb, first through fastp at Q25 and then through MiXCR, and only productive beta chains were kept. Every entry covers one CDR3 protein and lists the most common genes and DNA from its rows. These V and J calls originate from TCRdb's pipeline instead of the authors' own analysis. The table for this sample lists a few hundred thousand distinct CDR3 sequences; about 6% of them were counted only once. The ten largest make up roughly 5.4% of the sample.

A remark on this clonotype: It lacks a known antigen. There are no base qualities to consult, and no much larger clone falls within one base.

The sample consisted of whole blood, taken in connection with sensitization to the hapten diphenylcyclopropenone (DPC). This receptor was obtained from a woman aged 18-29 years with alopecia areata. Some clones in this sample may be carry-over from other donors' samples. The rearrangement joined TRBV4-3 to TRBJ2-7; TRBD1 agrees with 8 junctional bases. The DNA sequence reads TGCGCCAGCAGCCATGGACAGGGAAGCGACGAGCAGTACTTC. Its translation reads: CASSHGQGSDEQYF.